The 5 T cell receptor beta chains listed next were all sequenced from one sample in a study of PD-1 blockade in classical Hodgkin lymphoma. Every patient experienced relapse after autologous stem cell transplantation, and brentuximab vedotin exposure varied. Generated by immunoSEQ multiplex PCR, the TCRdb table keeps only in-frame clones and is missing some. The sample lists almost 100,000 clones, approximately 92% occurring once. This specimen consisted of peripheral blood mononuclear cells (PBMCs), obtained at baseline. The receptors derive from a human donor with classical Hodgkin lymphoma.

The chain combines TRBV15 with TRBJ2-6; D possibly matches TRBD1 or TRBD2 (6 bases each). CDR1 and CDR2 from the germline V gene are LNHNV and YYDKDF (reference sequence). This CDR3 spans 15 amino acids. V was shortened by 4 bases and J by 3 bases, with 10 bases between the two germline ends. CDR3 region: CATSTGAGGANVLTF. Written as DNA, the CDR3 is TGTGCCACCAGCACGGGGGCGGGTGGGGCCAACGTCCTGACTTTC. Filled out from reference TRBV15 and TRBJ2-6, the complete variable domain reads DAMVIQNPRYQVTQFGKPVTLSCSQTLNHNVMYWYQQKSSQAPKLLFHYYDKDFNNEADTPDNFQSRRPNTSFCFLDIRSPGLGDTAMYLCATSTGAGGANVLTFGAGSRLTVL.

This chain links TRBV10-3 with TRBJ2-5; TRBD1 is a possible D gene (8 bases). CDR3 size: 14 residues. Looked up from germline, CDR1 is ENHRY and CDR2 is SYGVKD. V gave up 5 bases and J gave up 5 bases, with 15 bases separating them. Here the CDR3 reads CAISTGQGGETQYF. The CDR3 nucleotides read TGTGCCATCAGTACCGGACAGGGAGGGGAGACCCAGTACTTC.

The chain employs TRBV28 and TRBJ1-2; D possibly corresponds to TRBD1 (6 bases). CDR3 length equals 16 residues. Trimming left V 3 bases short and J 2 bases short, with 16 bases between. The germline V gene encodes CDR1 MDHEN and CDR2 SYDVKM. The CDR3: CASSLARGLGNYGYTF. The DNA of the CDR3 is TGTGCCAGCAGTTTGGCCAGGGGCCTGGGGAACTATGGCTACACCTTC.

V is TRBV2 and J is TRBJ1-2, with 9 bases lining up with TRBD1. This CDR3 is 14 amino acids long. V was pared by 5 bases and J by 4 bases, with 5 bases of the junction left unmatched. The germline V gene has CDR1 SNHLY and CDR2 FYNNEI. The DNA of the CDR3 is TGTGCCAGCAGTCGGGACAGGGAAATCTATGGCTACACCTTC. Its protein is CASSRDREIYGYTF.

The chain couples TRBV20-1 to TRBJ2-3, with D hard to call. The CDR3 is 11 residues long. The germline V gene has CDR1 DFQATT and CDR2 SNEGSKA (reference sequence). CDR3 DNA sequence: TGCAGCCACGCTCAGACAGATACGCAGTATTTT. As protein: CSHAQTDTQYF.